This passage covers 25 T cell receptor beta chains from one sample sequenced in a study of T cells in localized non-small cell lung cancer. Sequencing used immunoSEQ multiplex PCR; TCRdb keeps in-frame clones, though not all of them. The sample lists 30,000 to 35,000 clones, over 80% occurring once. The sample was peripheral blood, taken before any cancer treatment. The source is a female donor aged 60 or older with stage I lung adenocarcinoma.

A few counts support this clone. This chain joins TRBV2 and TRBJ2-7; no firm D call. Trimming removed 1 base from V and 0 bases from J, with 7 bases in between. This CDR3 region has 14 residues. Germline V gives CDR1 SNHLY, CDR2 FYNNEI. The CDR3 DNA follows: TGTGCCAGCAGTGAAGACAGCCACTCCTACGAGCAGTACTTC. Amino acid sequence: CASSEDSHSYEQYF.

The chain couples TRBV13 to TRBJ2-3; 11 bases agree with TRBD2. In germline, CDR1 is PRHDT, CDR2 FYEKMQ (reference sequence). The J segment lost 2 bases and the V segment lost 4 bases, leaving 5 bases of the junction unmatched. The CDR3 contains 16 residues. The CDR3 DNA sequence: TGTGCCAGCAGCTCGAGACTAGCGGGGCTCACAGATACGCAGTATTTT. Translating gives CASSSRLAGLTDTQYF.

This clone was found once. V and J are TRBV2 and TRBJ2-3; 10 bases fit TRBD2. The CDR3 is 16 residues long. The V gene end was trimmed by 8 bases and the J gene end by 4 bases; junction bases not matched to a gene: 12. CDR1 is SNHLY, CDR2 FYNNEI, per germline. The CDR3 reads CASCILTGTSADTQYF. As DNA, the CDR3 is TGTGCCAGCTGTATTTTAACCGGGACTAGCGCAGATACGCAGTATTTT.

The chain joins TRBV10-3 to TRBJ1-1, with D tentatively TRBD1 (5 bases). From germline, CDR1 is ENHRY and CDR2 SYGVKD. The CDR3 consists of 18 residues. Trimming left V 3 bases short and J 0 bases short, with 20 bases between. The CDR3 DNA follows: TGTGCCATCAGTGATAAAGTCGCGGGGGGTGAGTTGAACACTGAAGCTTTCTTT. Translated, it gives CAISDKVAGGELNTEAFF.

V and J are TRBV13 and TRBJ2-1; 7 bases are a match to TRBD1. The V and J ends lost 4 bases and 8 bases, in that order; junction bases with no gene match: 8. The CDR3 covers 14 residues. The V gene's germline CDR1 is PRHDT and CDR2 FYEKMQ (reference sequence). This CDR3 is CASSYQTGIDEQFF. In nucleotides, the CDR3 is TGTGCCAGCAGCTACCAGACAGGGATCGATGAGCAGTTCTTC.

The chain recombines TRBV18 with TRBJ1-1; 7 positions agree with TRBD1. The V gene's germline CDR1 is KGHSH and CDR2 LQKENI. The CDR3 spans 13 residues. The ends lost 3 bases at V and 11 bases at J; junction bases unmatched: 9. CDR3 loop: CASSPSEGAGAFF. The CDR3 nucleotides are TGTGCCAGCTCACCGTCGGAGGGGGCCGGTGCTTTCTTT. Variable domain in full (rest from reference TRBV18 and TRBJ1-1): NAGVMQNPRHLVRRRGQEARLRCSPMKGHSHVYWYRQLPEEGLKFMVYLQKENIIDESGMPKERFSAEFPKEGPSILRIQQVVRGDSAAYFCASSPSEGAGAFFGQGTRLTVV.

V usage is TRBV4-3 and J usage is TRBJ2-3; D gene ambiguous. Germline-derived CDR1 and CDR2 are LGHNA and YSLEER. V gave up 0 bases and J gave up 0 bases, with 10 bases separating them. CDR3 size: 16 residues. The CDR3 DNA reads TGCGCCAGCAGCCAAGATCGTCCAGCCAGCACAGATACGCAGTATTTT. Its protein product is CASSQDRPASTDTQYF.

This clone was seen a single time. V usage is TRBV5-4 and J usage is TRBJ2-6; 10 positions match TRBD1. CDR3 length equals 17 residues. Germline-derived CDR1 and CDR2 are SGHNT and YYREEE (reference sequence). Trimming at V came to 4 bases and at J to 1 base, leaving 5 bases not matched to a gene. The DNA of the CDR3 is TGTGCCAGCAGCGCCCGACAGGGGGCATCTGGGGCCAACGTCCTGACTTTC. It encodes CASSARQGASGANVLTF.

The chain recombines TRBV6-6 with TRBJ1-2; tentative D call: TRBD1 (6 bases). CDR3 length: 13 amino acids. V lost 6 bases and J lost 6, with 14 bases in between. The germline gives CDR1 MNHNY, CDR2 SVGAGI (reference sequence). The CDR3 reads CASSGGRGDGYTF. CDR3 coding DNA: TGTGCCAGCAGCGGAGGGAGGGGGGATGGCTACACCTTC.

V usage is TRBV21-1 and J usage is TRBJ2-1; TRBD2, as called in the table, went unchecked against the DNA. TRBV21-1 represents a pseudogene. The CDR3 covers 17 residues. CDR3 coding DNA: TGTGCCAGCAGCAAAGTACTAGCGGGGGGCCAGTACAATGAGCAGTTCTTC. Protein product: CASSKVLAGGQYNEQFF.

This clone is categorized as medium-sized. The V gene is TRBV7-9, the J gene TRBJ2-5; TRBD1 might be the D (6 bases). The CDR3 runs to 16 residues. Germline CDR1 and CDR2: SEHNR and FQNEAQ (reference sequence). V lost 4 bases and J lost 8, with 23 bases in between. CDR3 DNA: TGTGCCAGCAGCTCTGACTGGACAGCCCTAATTTATACCCAGTACTTC. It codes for CASSSDWTALIYTQYF.

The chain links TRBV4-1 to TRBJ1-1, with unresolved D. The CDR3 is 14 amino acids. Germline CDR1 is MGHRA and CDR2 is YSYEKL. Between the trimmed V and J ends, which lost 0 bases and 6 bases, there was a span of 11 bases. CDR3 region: CASSQEDWRSEAFF. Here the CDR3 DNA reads TGCGCCAGCAGCCAAGAAGATTGGCGCTCTGAAGCTTTCTTT.

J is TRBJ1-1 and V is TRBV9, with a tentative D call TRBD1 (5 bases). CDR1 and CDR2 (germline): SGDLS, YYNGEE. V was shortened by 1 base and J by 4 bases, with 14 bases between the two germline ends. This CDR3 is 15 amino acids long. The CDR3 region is CASSVRTGSLTEAFF. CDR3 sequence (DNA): TGTGCCAGCAGCGTAAGAACAGGAAGCCTCACTGAAGCTTTCTTT.

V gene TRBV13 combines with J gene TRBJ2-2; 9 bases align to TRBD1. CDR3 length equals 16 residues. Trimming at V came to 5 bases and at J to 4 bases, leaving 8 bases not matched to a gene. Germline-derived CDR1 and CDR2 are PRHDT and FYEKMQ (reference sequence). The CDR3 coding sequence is TGTGCCAGCAGCGAAAAACAGGGGGCGAGCACCGGGGAGCTGTTTTTT. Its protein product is CASSEKQGASTGELFF.

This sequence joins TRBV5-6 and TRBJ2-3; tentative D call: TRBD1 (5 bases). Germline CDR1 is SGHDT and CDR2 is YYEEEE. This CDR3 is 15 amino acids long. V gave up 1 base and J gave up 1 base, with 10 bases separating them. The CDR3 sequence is CASSLSGLGTDTQYF. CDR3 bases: TGTGCCAGCAGCTTGTCAGGGCTTGGCACAGATACGCAGTATTTT.

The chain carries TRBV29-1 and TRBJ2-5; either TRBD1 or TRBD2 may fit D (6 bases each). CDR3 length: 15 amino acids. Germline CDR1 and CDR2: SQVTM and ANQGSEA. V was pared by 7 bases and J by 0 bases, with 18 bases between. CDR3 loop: CSASWGAVYQETQYF. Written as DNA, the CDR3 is TGCAGCGCCTCTTGGGGGGCCGTCTACCAAGAGACCCAGTACTTC.

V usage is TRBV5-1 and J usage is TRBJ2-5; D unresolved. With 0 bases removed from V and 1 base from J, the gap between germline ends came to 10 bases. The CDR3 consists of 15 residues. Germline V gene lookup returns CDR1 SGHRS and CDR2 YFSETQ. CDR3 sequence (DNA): TGCGCCAGCAGCTTGGATTCCCTACTCCAAGAGACCCAGTACTTC. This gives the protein CASSLDSLLQETQYF.

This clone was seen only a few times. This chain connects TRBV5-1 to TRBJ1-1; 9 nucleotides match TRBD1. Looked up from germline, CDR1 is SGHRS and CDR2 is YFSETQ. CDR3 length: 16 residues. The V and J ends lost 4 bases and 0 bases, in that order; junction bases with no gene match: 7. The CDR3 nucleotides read TGCGCCAGCAGCCAGGACAGGGGTGGGGTGAACACTGAAGCTTTCTTT. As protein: CASSQDRGGVNTEAFF.

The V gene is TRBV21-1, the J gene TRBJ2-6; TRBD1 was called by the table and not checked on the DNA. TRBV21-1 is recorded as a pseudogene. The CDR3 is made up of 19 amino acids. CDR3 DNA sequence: TGTGCCAGCAGCAAGGGCTTAGGGGGATATATCTCTGGGGCCAACGTCCTGACTTTC. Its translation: CASSKGLGGYISGANVLTF.

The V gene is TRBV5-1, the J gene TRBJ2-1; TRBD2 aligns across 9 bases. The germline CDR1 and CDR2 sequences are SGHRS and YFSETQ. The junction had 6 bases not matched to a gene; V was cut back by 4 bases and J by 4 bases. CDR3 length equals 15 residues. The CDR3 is CASSPSSGVYNEQFF. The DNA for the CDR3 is TGCGCCAGCAGCCCCTCTAGCGGGGTGTACAATGAGCAGTTCTTC.

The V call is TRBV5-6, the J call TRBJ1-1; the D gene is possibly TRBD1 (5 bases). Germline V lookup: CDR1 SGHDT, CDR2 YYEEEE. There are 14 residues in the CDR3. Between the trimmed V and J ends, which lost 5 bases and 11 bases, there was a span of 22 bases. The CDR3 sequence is CASRSSGATSRAFF. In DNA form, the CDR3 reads TGTGCCAGCAGATCTTCCGGGGCCACCTCGAGGGCTTTCTTT.

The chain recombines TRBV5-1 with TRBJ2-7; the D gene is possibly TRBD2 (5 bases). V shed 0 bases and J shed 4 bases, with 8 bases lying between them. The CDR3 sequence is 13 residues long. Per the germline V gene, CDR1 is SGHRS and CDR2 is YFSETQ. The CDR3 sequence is CASSLGAGYEQYF. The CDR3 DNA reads TGCGCCAGCAGCTTGGGTGCGGGTTACGAGCAGTACTTC.

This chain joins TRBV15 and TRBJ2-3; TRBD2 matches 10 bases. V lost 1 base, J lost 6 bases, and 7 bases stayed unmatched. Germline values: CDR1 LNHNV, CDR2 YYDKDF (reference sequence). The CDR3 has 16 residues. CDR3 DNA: TGTGCCACCAGCAGAGGGGCTAGCGGGGGAAGTGATACGCAGTATTTT. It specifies CATSRGASGGSDTQYF.

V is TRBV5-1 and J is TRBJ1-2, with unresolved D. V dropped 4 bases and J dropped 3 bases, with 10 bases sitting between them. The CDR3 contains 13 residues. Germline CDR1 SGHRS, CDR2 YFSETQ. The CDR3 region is CASSPSLDYGYTF. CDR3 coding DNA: TGCGCCAGCAGCCCGTCGCTTGACTATGGCTACACCTTC.

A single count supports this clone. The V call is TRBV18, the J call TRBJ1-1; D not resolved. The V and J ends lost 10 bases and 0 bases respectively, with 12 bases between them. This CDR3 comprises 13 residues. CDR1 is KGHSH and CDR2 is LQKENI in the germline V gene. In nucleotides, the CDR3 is TGTGCCACTTCACGGGATATGAACACTGAAGCTTTCTTT. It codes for CATSRDMNTEAFF.